This T cell receptor beta chain was obtained from a study of blood T cells in healthy people across ages. Overall study context: In model experiments, template switching was able to capture about one barcoded beta molecule for every two T cells that were present. Whole-study results and caveats: Unknown donor CMV status possibly confounded expanded clonotype changes. Compared with aged donors, long-lived donors showed fewer expanded clones, suggesting selection.

For this clonotype: Its cognate antigen is unknown. An end of the junction differs from the germline gene, which may be a read error.

Through a sample-barcoded 5' primer and a J-beta primer mix, a second PCR was run for about 6 to 12 cycles. From each sample, at least 3 million paired-end reads containing CDR3 were obtained. TCRdb reprocessed the 5' RACE reads with MiXCR, giving one entry per CDR3 protein. This table has about 1.4 million distinct CDR3 sequences, around 55% appearing once. The CDR3 is 14 residues long. Looked up from germline, CDR1 is SGHAT and CDR2 is FQNNGV. The sequence was obtained from a young man in good health. The chain carries TRBV11-2 and TRBJ2-1, with D perhaps TRBD1 or TRBD2 (6 bases each). Specimen: blood. CDR3: CASSLVGGSNEQFF. DNA for the CDR3: TGCGCCAGCAGCTTGGTAGGGGGGTCAAATGAGCAGTTCTTC.